This T cell receptor (beta chain) was observed in a study of glioma-infiltrating T cells. Broader study findings: Gliomas, especially low-grade, showed above-expected tissue-blood divergence; non-neoplastic patients showed below. Tissue and blood shared very few CDR3 sequences.

Using RNA template, CDR3s of TCR alpha and beta were amplified with iRepertoire arm-PCR. Input was roughly 100-450 ng of tissue mRNA or PBMC total RNA. From the multiplex PCR reads, TCRdb called clonotypes with MiXCR, one entry per CDR3 protein. The sample yields about 130,000 distinct CDR3 sequences, approximately 26% seen once. The J segment lost 2 bases and the V segment lost 0 bases, leaving 7 bases of the junction unmatched. This CDR3 is 17 amino acids long. Per the germline V gene, CDR1 is SGDLS and CDR2 is YYNGEE. Details on this clonotype: Its antigen is unidentified.

This clonotype was obtained from a human donor with low-grade glioma or glioblastoma, undergoing nonglioma brain surgery, or in good health (not recorded which). The sample taken for sequencing was glioma tissue, nonneoplastic brain tissue, or PBMCs (not recorded which). The chain joins TRBV9 to TRBJ2-3; 9 nucleotides match TRBD2. CDR3 amino acids: CASSVEGSGGYTDTQYF. CDR3 nucleotides: TGTGCCAGCAGCGTAGAGGGTAGCGGGGGATACACAGATACGCAGTATTTT.